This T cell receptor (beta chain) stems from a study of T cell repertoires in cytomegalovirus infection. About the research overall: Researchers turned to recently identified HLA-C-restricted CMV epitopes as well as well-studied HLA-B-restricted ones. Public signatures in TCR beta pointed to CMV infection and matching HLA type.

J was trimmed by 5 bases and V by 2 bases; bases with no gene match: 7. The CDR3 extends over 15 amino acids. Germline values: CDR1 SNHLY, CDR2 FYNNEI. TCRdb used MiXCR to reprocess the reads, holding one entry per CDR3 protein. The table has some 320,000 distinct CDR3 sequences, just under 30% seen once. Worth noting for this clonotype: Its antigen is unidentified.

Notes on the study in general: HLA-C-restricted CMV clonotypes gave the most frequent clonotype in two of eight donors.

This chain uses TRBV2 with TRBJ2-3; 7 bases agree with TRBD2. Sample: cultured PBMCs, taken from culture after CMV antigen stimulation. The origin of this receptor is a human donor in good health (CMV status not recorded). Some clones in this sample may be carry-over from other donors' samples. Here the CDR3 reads CASSERGRAGDTQYF. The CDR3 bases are TGTGCCAGCAGTGAAAGAGGGAGGGCTGGAGATACGCAGTATTTT.